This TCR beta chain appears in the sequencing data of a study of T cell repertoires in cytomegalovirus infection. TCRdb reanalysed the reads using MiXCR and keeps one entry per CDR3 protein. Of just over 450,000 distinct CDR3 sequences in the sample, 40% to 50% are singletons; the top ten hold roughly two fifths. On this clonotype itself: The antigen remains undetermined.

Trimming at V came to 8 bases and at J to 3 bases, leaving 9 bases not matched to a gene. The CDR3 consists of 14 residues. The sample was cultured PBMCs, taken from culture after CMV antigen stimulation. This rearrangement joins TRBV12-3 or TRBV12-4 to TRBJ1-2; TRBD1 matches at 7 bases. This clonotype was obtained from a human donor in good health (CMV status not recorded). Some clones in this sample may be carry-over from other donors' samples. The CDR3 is CASGPEQGYYGYTF. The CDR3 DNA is TGTGCCAGCGGACCAGAACAGGGGTACTATGGCTACACCTTC.